The entry below describes one TCR beta chain. This sample is drawn from a study of TIL therapy for anti-PD-1-resistant metastatic lung cancer. The time point denotes: pre-treatment sample, taken before nivolumab and TIL therapy. The CDR3 has 15 amino acids. Germline CDR1 and CDR2: MGHRA and YSYEKL. V was pared by 6 bases and J by 6 bases, with 8 bases of the junction left unmatched. Sequencing used immunoSEQ v3. Sequencing was performed with immunoSEQ multiplex PCR; in TCRdb, only in-frame clones are kept and a portion is missing. The sample shows some 57,000 clones, roughly 84% of them seen only once.

The sequencing here drew on blood, taken at baseline. The chain carries TRBV4-1 and TRBJ1-4; 9 bases map to TRBD1. This receptor was obtained from a person between 30 and 79 years old with non-small cell lung cancer. The CDR3 spells CASRGQGKGDEKLFF. CDR3 DNA: TGCGCCAGCAGAGGACAGGGGAAGGGGGATGAAAAACTGTTTTTT.